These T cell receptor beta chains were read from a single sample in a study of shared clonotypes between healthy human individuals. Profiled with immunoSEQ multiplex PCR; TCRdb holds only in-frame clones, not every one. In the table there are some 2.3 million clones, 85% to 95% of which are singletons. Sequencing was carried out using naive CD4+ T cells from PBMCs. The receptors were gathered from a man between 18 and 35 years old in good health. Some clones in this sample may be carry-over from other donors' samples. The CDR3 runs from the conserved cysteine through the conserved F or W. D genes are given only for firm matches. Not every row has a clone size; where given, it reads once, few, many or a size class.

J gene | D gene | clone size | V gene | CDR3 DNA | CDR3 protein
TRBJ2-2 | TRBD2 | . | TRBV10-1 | TGCGCCAGCAGTGGGGGAGGGCAGACTCTGAACACCGGGGAGCTGTTTTTT | CASSGGGQTLNTGELFF
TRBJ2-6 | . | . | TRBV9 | TGTGCCAGCAGCGCCAGGGGCTCTGGGGCCAACGTCCTGACTTTC | CASSARGSGANVLTF
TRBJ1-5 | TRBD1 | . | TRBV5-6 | TGTGCCAGCAGCATATGGGACAGGGCGGTACGTCAGCCCCAGCATTTT | CASSIWDRAVRQPQHF
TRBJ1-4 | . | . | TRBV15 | TGTGCCACCAGGCAGGAGAACTTATTAACTAATGAAAAACTGTTTTTT | CATRQENLLTNEKLFF
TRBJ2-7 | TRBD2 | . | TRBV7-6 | TGTGCCAGCAGCCCAGGACTAGCGCTCGACGAGCAGTACTTC | CASSPGLALDEQYF
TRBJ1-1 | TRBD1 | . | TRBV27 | TGTGCCACCCGCAGGACAGGGACCATGAACACTGAAGCTTTCTTT | CATRRTGTMNTEAFF
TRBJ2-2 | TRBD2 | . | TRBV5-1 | TGCGCCAGCAGCCGGGCTCCTAGCGGCCGAAGCACCGGGGAGCTGTTTTTT | CASSRAPSGRSTGELFF
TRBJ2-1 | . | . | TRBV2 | TGTGCCAGTTCCCCGGGCAGGGGCACCGGGAGATTCAATGAGCAGTTCTTC | CASSPGRGTGRFNEQFF
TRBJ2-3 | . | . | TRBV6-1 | TGTGCCAGCAGTGGGACAGGCACAGATACGCAGTATTTT | CASSGTGTDTQYF
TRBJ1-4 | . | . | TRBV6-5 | TGTGCCAGCAGTTACTCAGGGGGTCGGAGTGAAAAACTGTTTTTT | CASSYSGGRSEKLFF
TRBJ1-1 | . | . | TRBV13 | TGTGCCAGCAGCTTTAACTTCGACCCGAACACTGAAGCTTTCTTT | CASSFNFDPNTEAFF
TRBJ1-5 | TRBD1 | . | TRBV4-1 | TGCGCCAGCAGCCAAGGGCAGGGGGTTTGGCAGCCCCAGCATTTT | CASSQGQGVWQPQHF
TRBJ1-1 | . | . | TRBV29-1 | TGCAGCGCCCGATCGGGGAACACTGAAGCTTTCTTT | CSARSGNTEAFF
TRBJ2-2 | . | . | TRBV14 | TGTGCCAGCAGCTCCGGACAATGGGGGACCGGGGAGCTGTTTTTT | CASSSGQWGTGELFF
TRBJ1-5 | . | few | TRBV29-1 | TGCAGCGTGCAAACAGGGTACCAGCCCCAGCATTTT | CSVQTGYQPQHF
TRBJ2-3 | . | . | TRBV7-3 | TGTGCCAGCAGCTTAACGTATGCGGGCGTCCTCACAGATACGCAGTATTTT | CASSLTYAGVLTDTQYF
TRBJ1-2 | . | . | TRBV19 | TGTGCCAGTAATCAAGGGCAAATTTATGGCTACACCTTC | CASNQGQIYGYTF
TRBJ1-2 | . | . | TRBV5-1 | TGCGCCAGCGCAGACACGATTAACTATGGCTACACCTTC | CASADTINYGYTF
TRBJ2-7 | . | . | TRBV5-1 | TGCGCCAGCAGCATTGACAGGCCGAGCTCCTACGAGCAGTACTTC | CASSIDRPSSYEQYF
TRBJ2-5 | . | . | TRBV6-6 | TGTGCCAGCAGTTACCAAGGGTCGGGAGAGACCCAGTACTTC | CASSYQGSGETQYF
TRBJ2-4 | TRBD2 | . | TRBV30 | TGTGCCTGGGACCGGGGACTAGTTGAAAACATTCAGTACTTC | CAWDRGLVENIQYF
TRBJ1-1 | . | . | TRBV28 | TGTGCCAGCAGTGCCGCAGGACAGAGACATGAAGCTTTCTTT | CASSAAGQRHEAFF
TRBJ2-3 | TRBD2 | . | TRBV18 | TGTGCCAGCTCATCCCTAACTCTTCTAGCGGGCCCCTCTAGCACAGATACGCAGTATTTT | CASSSLTLLAGPSSTDTQYF
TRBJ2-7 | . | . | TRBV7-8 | TGTGCCAGCAGGGGAGGCTACGAGCAGTACTTC | CASRGGYEQYF
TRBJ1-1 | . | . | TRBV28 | TGTGCCAGCAGTGGCGGGGTGGTGAACACTGAAGCTTTCTTT | CASSGGVVNTEAFF
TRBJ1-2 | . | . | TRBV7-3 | TGTGCCAGCAGCTTAACGGGCAGCCCGGACTATGGCTACACCTTC | CASSLTGSPDYGYTF
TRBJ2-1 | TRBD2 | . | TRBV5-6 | TGTGCCAGCAGCATCGGACTAGGAGGGTACAATGAGCAGTTCTTC | CASSIGLGGYNEQFF
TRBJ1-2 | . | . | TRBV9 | TGTGCCAGTGCGGGGGAAGACTATGGCTACACCTTC | CASAGEDYGYTF
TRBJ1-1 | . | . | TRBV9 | TGTGCCAGCAGCTCCAGTCCCGGAGGCACTGAAGCTTTCTTT | CASSSSPGGTEAFF
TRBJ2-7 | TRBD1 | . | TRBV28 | TGTGCCAGCAGTTTTGGGGACAGGGGATACGAGCAGTACTTC | CASSFGDRGYEQYF
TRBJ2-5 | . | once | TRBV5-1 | TGCGCCAGCAGTTCAGGGCCCCGGGGGCCCCAAGAGACCCAGTACTTC | CASSSGPRGPQETQYF
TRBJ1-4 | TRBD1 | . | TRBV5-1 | TGCGCCAGCAGCATTGGACAGGGGGCAACTAATGAAAAACTGTTTTTT | CASSIGQGATNEKLFF
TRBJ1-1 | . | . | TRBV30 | TGTGCCTGGTCCTCCGGGACTCAAGCTTTCTTT | CAWSSGTQAFF
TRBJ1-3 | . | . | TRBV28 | TGTGCCAGCAGTTCCACACAGTTGAATACCGGAAACACCATATATTTT | CASSSTQLNTGNTIYF
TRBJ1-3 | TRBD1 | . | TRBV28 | TGTGCCACCCGGGGGACAGGGGGCTCCCGCTCTGGAAACACCATATATTTT | CATRGTGGSRSGNTIYF
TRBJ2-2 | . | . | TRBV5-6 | TGTGCCAGCAGCTTGTGGAACACCGGGGAGCTGTTTTTT | CASSLWNTGELFF
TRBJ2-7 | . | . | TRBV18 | TGTGCCAGCTCACCAGGGATCTCCTACGAGCAGTACTTC | CASSPGISYEQYF
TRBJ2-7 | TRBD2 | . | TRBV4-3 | TGCGCCAGCAGCCAAGCTCCTAGCGGGAACCGCTACGAGCAGTACTTC | CASSQAPSGNRYEQYF
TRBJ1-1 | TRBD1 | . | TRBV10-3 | TGTGCCATCAGTGAGTTCGACAGGGGTGTCGCTGAAGCTTTCTTT | CAISEFDRGVAEAFF
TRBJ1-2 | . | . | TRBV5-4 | TGTGCCAGCAGCTTGGGGGCAGGGCTTTATGGCTACACCTTC | CASSLGAGLYGYTF
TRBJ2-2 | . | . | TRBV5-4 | TGTGCCAGCAGCTTGTCAACCGGGGAGCTGTTTTTT | CASSLSTGELFF